The sequence of this TCR beta chain was determined in a study of blood T cell repertoires in COVID-19. As for the study in general: Samples representing acute and convalescent COVID-19 were sourced from the United States, Italy and Spain.

Everyone who took part was about 18 to 89 years old, and they came from about 25 US areas. There are 15 residues in the CDR3. Germline CDR1 reads LNHDA; CDR2 reads SQIVND (reference sequence). Losses at the gene ends were 7 bases for V and 4 bases for J; bases not matched to a gene: 9. How the authors handled the data: Amplified reference gene primers provided the basis for estimating nucleated cell counts. The table came from immunoSEQ multiplex PCR; TCRdb's copy has only in-frame clones and leaves some out. The DNA was the basis for D and trimming; V, J and clone size are from that table. The sample holds approximately 240,000 clones; under 95% are singletons and the top ten take 1.5% to 2%.

Sequencing was performed on PBMCs or T cells enriched from blood (not recorded which). This receptor was identified in a woman aged 18-30 years who had recovered from COVID-19. The J gene is TRBJ2-2, the V gene TRBV19; 7 positions agree with TRBD2. The CDR3 DNA sequence: TGTGCCAGTAATTCGGCCGGGAGGTCCACCGGGGAGCTGTTTTTT. It is translated as CASNSAGRSTGELFF.